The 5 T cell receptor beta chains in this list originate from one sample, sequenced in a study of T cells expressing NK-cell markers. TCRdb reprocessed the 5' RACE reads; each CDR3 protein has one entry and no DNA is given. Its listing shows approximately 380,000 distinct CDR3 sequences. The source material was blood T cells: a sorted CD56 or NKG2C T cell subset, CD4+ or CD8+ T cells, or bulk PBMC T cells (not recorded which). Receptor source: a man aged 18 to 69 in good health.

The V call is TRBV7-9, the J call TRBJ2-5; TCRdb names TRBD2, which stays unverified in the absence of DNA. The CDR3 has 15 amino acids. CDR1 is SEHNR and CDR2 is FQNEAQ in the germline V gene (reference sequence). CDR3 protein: CASSLPSGSQETQYF.

The CDR3 spells CASSGPGQGFSEQFF. The rearrangement uses TRBV5-1 and TRBJ2-1; lacking DNA, the TRBD1 call made by TCRdb goes unchecked. Germline CDR1 reads SGHRS; CDR2 reads YFSETQ. The CDR3 covers 15 residues. Drawing the rest from reference TRBV5-1 and TRBJ2-1, the complete variable domain is KAGVTQTPRYLIKTRGQQVTLSCSPISGHRSVSWYQQTPGQGLQFLFEYFSETQRNKGNFPGRFSGRQFSNSRSEMNVSTLELGDSALYLCASSGPGQGFSEQFFGPGTRLTVL.

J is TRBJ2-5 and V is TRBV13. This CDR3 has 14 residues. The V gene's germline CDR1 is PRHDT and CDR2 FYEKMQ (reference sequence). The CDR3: CASSNTGYKETQYF.

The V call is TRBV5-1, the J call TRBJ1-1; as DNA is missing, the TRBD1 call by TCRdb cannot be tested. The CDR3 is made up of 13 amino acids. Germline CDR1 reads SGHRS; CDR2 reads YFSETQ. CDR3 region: CASSLPNARGAFF.

The CDR3 here is CASTDLTLADTQYF. The gene calls are TRBV4-1 and TRBJ2-3; TCRdb designates TRBD2, a call that cannot be tested without DNA. Per the germline V gene, CDR1 is MGHRA and CDR2 is YSYEKL. The length of the CDR3 is 14 residues.